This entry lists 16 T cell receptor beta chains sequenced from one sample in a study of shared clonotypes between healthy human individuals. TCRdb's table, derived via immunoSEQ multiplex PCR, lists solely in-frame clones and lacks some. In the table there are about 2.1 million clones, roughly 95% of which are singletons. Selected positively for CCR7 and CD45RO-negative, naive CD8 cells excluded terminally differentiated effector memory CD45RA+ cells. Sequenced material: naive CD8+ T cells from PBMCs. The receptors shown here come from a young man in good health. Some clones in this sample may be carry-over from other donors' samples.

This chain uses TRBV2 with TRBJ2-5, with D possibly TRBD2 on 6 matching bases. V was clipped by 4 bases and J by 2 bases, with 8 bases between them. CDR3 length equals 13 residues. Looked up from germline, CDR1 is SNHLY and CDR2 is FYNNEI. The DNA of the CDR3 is TGTGCCAGCAGTGTAGCGGAACAAGAGACCCAGTACTTC. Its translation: CASSVAEQETQYF. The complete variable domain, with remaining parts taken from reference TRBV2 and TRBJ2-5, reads EPEVTQTPSHQVTQMGQEVILRCVPISNHLYFYWYRQILGQKVEFLVSFYNNEISEKSEIFDDQFSVERPDGSNFTLKIRSTKLEDSAMYFCASSVAEQETQYFGPGTRLLVL.

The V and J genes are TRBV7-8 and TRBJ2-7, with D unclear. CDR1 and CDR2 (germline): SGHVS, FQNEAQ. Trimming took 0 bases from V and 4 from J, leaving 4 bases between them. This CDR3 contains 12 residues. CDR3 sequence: CASSLARYEQYF. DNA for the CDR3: TGTGCCAGCAGCTTAGCCCGTTACGAGCAGTACTTC.

CDR3 protein: CASMQANTEAFF. The CDR3 region has the DNA TGTGCCAGCATGCAGGCTAACACTGAAGCTTTCTTT. The chain recombines TRBV6-5 with TRBJ1-1; D is unclear. From germline, CDR1 is MNHEY and CDR2 SVGAGI. V gave up 7 bases and J gave up 2 bases, with 8 bases separating them. CDR3 length: 12 residues.

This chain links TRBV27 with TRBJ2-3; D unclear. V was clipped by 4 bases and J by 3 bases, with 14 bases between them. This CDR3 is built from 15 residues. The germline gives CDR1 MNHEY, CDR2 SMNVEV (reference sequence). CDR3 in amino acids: CASSWSTKTTDTQYF. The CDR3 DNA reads TGTGCCAGCAGTTGGAGTACGAAGACAACAGATACGCAGTATTTT.

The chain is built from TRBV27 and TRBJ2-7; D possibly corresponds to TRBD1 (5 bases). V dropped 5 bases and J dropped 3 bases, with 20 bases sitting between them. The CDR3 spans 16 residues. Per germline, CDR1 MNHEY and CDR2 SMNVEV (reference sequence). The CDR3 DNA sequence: TGTGCCAGCAGTCGGGCGCCAACAGGCCTAGACTACGAGCAGTACTTC. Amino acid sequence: CASSRAPTGLDYEQYF.

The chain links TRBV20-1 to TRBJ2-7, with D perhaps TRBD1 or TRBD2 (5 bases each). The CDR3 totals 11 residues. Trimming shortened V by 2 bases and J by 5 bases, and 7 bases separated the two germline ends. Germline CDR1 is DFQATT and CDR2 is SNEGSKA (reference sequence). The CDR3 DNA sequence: TGCAGTGCTAGAAGGGACCACGAGCAGTACTTC. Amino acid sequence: CSARRDHEQYF.

This CDR3 reads CASSPSSGTEAFF. CDR3 sequence (DNA): TGCGCCAGCAGCCCTTCTTCGGGCACTGAAGCTTTCTTT. The chain uses TRBV4-1 and TRBJ1-1; D is undetermined. The germline V and J ends were trimmed by 4 bases and 4 bases, with 10 bases remaining between them. The CDR3 contains 13 residues. Germline CDR1 reads MGHRA; CDR2 reads YSYEKL.

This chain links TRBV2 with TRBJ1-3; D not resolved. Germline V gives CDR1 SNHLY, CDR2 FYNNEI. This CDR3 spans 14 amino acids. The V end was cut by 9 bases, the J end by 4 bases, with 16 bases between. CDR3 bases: TGTGCCAGTGGGATCTACCCCCCCGGAAACACCATATATTTT. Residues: CASGIYPPGNTIYF.

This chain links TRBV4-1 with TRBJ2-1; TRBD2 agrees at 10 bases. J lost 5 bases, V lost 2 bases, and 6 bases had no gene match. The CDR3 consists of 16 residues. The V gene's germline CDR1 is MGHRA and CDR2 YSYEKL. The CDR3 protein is CASSQKSGRADNEQFF. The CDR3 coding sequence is TGCGCCAGCAGCCAAAAGAGCGGGAGGGCCGACAATGAGCAGTTCTTC.

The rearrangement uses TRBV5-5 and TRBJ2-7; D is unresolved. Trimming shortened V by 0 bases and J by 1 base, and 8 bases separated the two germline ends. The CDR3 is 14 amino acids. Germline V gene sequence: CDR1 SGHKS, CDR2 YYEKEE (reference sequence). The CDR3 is CASSLDWGSYEQYF. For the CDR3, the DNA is TGTGCCAGCAGCTTGGATTGGGGTTCCTACGAGCAGTACTTC.

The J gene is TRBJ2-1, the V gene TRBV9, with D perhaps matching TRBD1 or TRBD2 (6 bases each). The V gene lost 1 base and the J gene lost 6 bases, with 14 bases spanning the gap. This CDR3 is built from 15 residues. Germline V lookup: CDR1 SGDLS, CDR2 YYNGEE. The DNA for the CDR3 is TGTGCCAGCAGCGTATACGGGGGCGAGGGCAATGAGCAGTTCTTC. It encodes CASSVYGGEGNEQFF.

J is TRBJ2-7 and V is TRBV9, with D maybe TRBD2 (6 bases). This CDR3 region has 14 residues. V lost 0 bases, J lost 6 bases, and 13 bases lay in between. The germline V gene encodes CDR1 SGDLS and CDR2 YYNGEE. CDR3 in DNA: TGTGCCAGCAGCGTAGTCGGAGGGTTTTCCGAGCAGTACTTC. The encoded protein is CASSVVGGFSEQYF.

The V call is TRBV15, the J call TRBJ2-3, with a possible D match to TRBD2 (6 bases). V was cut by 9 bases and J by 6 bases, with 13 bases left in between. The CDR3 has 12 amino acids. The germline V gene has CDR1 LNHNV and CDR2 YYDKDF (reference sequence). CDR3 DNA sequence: TGTGCCACGGGGGGTATTATGGATACGCAGTATTTT. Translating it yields CATGGIMDTQYF.

Here the CDR3 DNA reads TGTGCCAGCTCAGCGGGAGGGTACGAGCAGTACTTC. It specifies CASSAGGYEQYF. The chain joins TRBV11-2 to TRBJ2-7, with 10 bases that match TRBD2. V dropped 8 bases and J dropped 4; count of bases not matched to a gene: 2. Germline CDR1 is SGHAT and CDR2 is FQNNGV. CDR3 length: 12 residues.

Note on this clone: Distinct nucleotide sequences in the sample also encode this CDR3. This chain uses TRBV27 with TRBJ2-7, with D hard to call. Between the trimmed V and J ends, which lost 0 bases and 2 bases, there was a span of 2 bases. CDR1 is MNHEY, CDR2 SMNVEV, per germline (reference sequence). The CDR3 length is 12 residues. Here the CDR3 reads CASSLSPYEQYF. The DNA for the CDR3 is TGTGCCAGCAGTTTATCACCCTACGAGCAGTACTTC.

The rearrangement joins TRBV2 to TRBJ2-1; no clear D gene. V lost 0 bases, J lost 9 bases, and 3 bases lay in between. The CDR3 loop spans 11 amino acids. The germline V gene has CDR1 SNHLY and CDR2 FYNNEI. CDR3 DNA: TGTGCCAGCAGTGAAGCAGGTGAGCAGTTCTTC. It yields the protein CASSEAGEQFF. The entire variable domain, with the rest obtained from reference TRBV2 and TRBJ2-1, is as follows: EPEVTQTPSHQVTQMGQEVILRCVPISNHLYFYWYRQILGQKVEFLVSFYNNEISEKSEIFDDQFSVERPDGSNFTLKIRSTKLEDSAMYFCASSEAGEQFFGPGTRLTVL.